This TCR beta chain derives from a study of OX40 agonist ivuxolimab in advanced cancers. Across the whole study: One hepatocellular carcinoma and two cutaneous melanoma patients partially responded.

Study-level points and caveats: At 0.1 to 3.0 mg/kg, CD4+ and CD8+ blood T cells expanded clonally by week 6.

Trimming took 1 base from V and 5 from J, leaving 14 bases between them. The germline V gene has CDR1 SGHVS and CDR2 FNYEAQ. The CDR3 has 15 residues. Turning to this clone: What it recognizes is unknown.

The protocol was immunoSEQ multiplex PCR, while the TCRdb copy is restricted to in-frame clones and leaves out a portion. The table records just under 65,000 clones, about four fifths of them present only once. J is TRBJ1-1 and V is TRBV7-6; D is ambiguous. The sample consisted of CD4+ or CD8+ T cells sorted from blood, taken in a trial of the OX40 agonist ivuxolimab. The sequence derives from an adult with an advanced solid tumor such as melanoma, head and neck, liver or kidney cancer. The CDR3 reads CASSLVEAVGTEAFF. The CDR3 DNA follows: TGTGCCAGCAGCTTAGTTGAGGCAGTTGGGACTGAAGCTTTCTTT.